The source of this T cell receptor beta chain is a study of control samples from healthy donors and cancer patients. This clone was observed a single time. Produced via immunoSEQ multiplex PCR; TCRdb's table is partial and in-frame only. The sample includes some 150,000 clones, more than 80% seen only once; the top ten take approximately 7%. CDR3 length: 11 amino acids. Germline-derived CDR1 and CDR2 are MNHNS and SASEGT. Deletions cut 2 bases from V and 14 bases from J, with 10 bases between. This rearrangement joins TRBV6-1 to TRBJ2-4; D may be TRBD1 (6 bases). The sequence derives from a man younger than 30 in good health. Sequencing was carried out using blood. This CDR3 reads CASSETGTEYF. In DNA, the CDR3 is TGTGCCAGCAGTGAAACAGGGACGGAGTACTTC.